The following is a T cell receptor (beta chain) sequence with its context. Its antigen remains unidentified. The source of the sample is a study of OX40 agonist ivuxolimab in advanced cancers. The CDR3 has 15 amino acids. The repertoire was sequenced with immunoSEQ multiplex PCR; TCRdb's copy has only in-frame clones and lacks some. The sample lists about 64,000 clones; 87% were seen once. Notes on the study in general: It was not determined which antigens were specifically recognized by the peripheral T cells that had undergone clonal expansion. Doses of 0.1 to 3.0 mg/kg were accompanied by clonal expansion of CD4+ and CD8+ blood T cells by week 6. There were also nonresponders showing low normalized T-cell clonal expansion.

Blood was sampled at baseline, cycle 4 day 1, and cycle 7 day 1. The sequence derives from an adult with an advanced solid tumor such as melanoma, head and neck, liver or kidney cancer. The chain couples TRBV21-1 to TRBJ1-4; TRBD1 is the table's D call, not checked against the DNA. TRBV21-1 is flagged as a pseudogene. Material: CD4+ or CD8+ T cells sorted from blood, obtained in a trial of the OX40 agonist ivuxolimab. The CDR3 bases are TGTGCCAGCAGCAAAGGGGGGCGGATAAATGAAAAACTGTTTTTT. The encoded protein is CASSKGGRINEKLFF.